A single sample gave rise to the 13 T cell receptor beta chains below, sequenced in a study of T-cell memory formation after mild COVID-19 (dated by TCRdb to 2020 to 2022). The method was 5' RACE. The instrument given in TCRdb is Illumina NovaSeq 6000. Through fastp at Q25 and MiXCR, TCRdb rebuilt clones from the public reads, retaining in-frame beta chains. Rows matching on CDR3 protein sequence are summarized as one entry with the most common DNA and genes. The sample table lists about 200,000 distinct CDR3 sequences, around 16% of them with a count of one. Clones ranked in the top ten supply roughly 2.3% of the sample. Sequencing was carried out using PBMCs or a T cell subset sorted from them (not recorded which). These receptors came from an adult woman who had mild COVID-19 (a few samples of this study predate the infection). The sample titles of this study are shuffled in the database, so cell type and time point are left out; the donor was told from shared clones.

This chain joins TRBV29-1 and TRBJ1-1, with a tentative D call TRBD1 (5 bases). V shed 6 bases and J shed 1 base, with 15 bases lying between them. The CDR3 is 14 residues long. Per germline, CDR1 SQVTM and CDR2 ANQGSEA. CDR3 residues: CSVRTPSANTEAFF. CDR3 bases: TGCAGCGTCAGGACACCTAGCGCGAACACTGAAGCTTTCTTT.

This clonotype has at least ten counts. The gene calls are TRBV20-1 and TRBJ1-1, with 7 bases aligning to TRBD1. The V gene's germline CDR1 is DFQATT and CDR2 SNEGSKA (reference sequence). The CDR3 extends over 12 amino acids. V was clipped by 8 bases and J by 0 bases; unmatched bases: 3. The CDR3 reads CSPTGMNTEAFF. CDR3 sequence (DNA): TGCAGTCCGACAGGGATGAACACTGAAGCTTTCTTT.

J is TRBJ1-6 and V is TRBV12-3 or TRBV12-4; no clear D gene. V was shortened by 3 bases and J by 10 bases, with 10 bases between the two germline ends. The CDR3 sequence is 13 residues long. The CDR3 nucleotides read TGTGCCAGCAGTTTGCACAGTGAATCACCCCTCCACTTT. This sequence encodes CASSLHSESPLHF.

This clonotype was detected many times. The chain employs TRBV11-2 and TRBJ2-6; no clear D gene. Germline V CDR1 and CDR2: SGHAT, FQNNGV. CDR3 size: 13 residues. V was clipped by 6 bases and J by 2 bases, with 5 bases between them. CDR3 amino acids: CASSSAGANVLTF. CDR3 nucleotide sequence: TGTGCCAGCAGTTCCGCTGGGGCCAACGTCCTGACTTTC.

This clonotype was counted only a few times. The V and J genes are TRBV20-1 and TRBJ2-5; 10 bases agree with TRBD1. Germline V lookup: CDR1 DFQATT, CDR2 SNEGSKA (reference sequence). This CDR3 contains 16 residues. Unmatched junction bases numbered 12, after V lost 7 bases and J lost 1 base. The CDR3 region is CSVRGQGLTLQETQYF. The DNA of the CDR3 is TGCAGTGTCCGGGGACAGGGGCTTACCCTCCAAGAGACCCAGTACTTC.

This clonotype was recorded a few times. The junction departs from the called germline gene at one end, perhaps through a read error. The chain joins TRBV20-1 to TRBJ1-1, with 7 positions matching TRBD1. CDR3 length: 14 residues. From germline, CDR1 is DFQATT and CDR2 SNEGSKA (reference sequence). In DNA form, the CDR3 reads TGCAGTGCCGAGGGGGGCAGGGGGAACACTGAAGCCTTCTTT. This encodes CSAEGGRGNTEAFF.

The chain is built from TRBV5-6 and TRBJ1-4; 12 bases map to TRBD1. The ends lost 0 bases at V and 16 bases at J; junction bases unmatched: 7. Germline values: CDR1 SGHDT, CDR2 YYEEEE. The CDR3 loop spans 14 amino acids. The CDR3 DNA follows: TGTGCCAGCAGCTTGGCCGGGACAGGGGGCGTCGCGTTTTTT. It codes for CASSLAGTGGVAFF. The whole variable domain, filled in from reference TRBV5-6 and TRBJ1-4, reads DAGVTQSPTHLIKTRGQQVTLRCSPKSGHDTVSWYQQALGQGPQFIFQYYEEEERQRGNFPDRFSGHQFPNYSSELNVNALLLGDSALYLCASSLAGTGGVAFFGSGTQLSVL.

This clonotype was counted only a few times. This sequence joins TRBV5-1 and TRBJ1-1; the match to TRBD1 covers 7 bases. V shed 6 bases, J shed 0 bases, and the junction held 8 bases outside the gene matches. The germline V gene has CDR1 SGHRS and CDR2 YFSETQ. This CDR3 contains 15 residues. Here the CDR3 DNA reads TGCGCCAGCACCCTTCGACAGGGAGTGAACACTGAAGCTTTCTTT. It yields the protein CASTLRQGVNTEAFF.

The J gene is TRBJ1-1, the V gene TRBV7-2, with TRBD1 as a possible D gene (5 bases). The V gene's germline CDR1 is SGHTA and CDR2 FQGNSA. Trimming took off 2 bases at V and 1 base at J, with 23 bases between the two ends. The CDR3 runs 19 residues. Here the CDR3 DNA reads TGTGCCAGCAGCTTATCGGGGGTAGCCAGAGGCGGTTGGAACACTGAAGCTTTCTTT. It yields the protein CASSLSGVARGGWNTEAFF.

This chain uses TRBV6-1 with TRBJ1-2, with 9 positions matching TRBD1. Germline V lookup: CDR1 MNHNS, CDR2 SASEGT. The CDR3 runs to 16 residues. The J segment lost 1 base and the V segment lost 6 bases, leaving 9 bases of the junction unmatched. This CDR3 reads CASRAGQGQINYGYTF. In DNA form, the CDR3 reads TGTGCCAGCAGGGCCGGACAGGGGCAAATTAACTATGGCTACACCTTC.

The chain combines TRBV6-5 with TRBJ1-6; D ambiguous. The V and J ends lost 7 bases and 7 bases respectively, with 17 bases between them. The CDR3 is made up of 15 amino acids. Germline CDR1 and CDR2: MNHEY and SVGAGI. For the CDR3, the DNA is TGTGCCAGCACCCCTACCGAGGGTACGAATTCACCCCTCCACTTT. Encoded protein: CASTPTEGTNSPLHF.

This clonotype turned up a few times. The chain couples TRBV20-1 to TRBJ2-5; TRBD2 agrees at 10 bases. There are 14 residues in the CDR3. Losses at the gene ends were 1 base for V and 5 bases for J; bases not matched to a gene: 4. The germline gives CDR1 DFQATT, CDR2 SNEGSKA (reference sequence). In DNA, the CDR3 is TGCAGTGCTAGAGTACTAGCGGGGTGGGAGACCCAGTACTTC. Its protein product is CSARVLAGWETQYF.

By its share, this clonotype is medium-sized. This chain joins TRBV12-3 or TRBV12-4 and TRBJ2-7; 8 bases agree with TRBD1. The CDR3 totals 14 residues. Trimming took 4 bases from V and 0 from J; bases not matched to a gene: 2. DNA of the CDR3: TGTGCCAGCAGTTCAACAGGGGGCTCCTACGAGCAGTACTTC. As protein: CASSSTGGSYEQYF.